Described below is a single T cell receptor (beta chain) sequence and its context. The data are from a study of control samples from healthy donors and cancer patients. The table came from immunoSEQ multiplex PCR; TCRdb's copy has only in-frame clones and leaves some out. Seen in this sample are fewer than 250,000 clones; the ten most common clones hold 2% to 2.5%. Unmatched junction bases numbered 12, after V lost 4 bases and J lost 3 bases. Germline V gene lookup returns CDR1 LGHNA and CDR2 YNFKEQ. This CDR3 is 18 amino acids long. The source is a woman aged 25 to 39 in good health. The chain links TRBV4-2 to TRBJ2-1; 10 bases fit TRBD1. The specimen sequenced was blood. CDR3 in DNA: TGTGCCAGCAGCCTCTATCGGGACAGGGGATTTCTCTACAATGAGCAGTTCTTC. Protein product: CASSLYRDRGFLYNEQFF.